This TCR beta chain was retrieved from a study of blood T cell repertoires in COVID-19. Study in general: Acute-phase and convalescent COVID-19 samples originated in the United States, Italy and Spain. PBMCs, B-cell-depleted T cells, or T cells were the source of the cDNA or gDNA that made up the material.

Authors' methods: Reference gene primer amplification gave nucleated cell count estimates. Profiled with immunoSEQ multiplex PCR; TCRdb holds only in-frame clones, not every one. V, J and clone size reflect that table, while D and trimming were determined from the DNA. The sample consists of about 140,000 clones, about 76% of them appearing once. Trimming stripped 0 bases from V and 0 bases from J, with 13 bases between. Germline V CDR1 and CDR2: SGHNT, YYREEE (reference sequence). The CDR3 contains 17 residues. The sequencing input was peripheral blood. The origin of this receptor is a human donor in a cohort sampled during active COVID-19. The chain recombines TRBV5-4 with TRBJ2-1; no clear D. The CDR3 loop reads CASSLEGVRSSYNEQFF. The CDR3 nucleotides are TGTGCCAGCAGCTTGGAAGGCGTGAGGAGCTCCTACAATGAGCAGTTCTTC. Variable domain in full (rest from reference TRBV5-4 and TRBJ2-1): ETGVTQSPTHLIKTRGQQVTLRCSSQSGHNTVSWYQQALGQGPQFIFQYYREEENGRGNFPPRFSGLQFPNYSSELNVNALELDDSALYLCASSLEGVRSSYNEQFFGPGTRLTVL.